The count of the clone carrying this TCR beta chain is one. TCRdb keeps only in-frame clones here, not all; method: immunoSEQ multiplex PCR. The sample holds roughly 400,000 clones; around nine tenths are singletons and the top ten take less than 1.5%. Participants' own reports of clinical history determined their cohort assignment. This sample stems from a study of blood T cell repertoires in COVID-19. The V gene end was trimmed by 6 bases and the J gene end by 7 bases; junction bases not matched to a gene: 18. The germline CDR1 and CDR2 sequences are MDHEN and SYDVKM. There are 18 residues in the CDR3.

Sequencing used PBMCs or T cells enriched from blood (not recorded which). J is TRBJ2-7 and V is TRBV28, with TRBD2 matching 13 bases. This clonotype was obtained from a woman younger than 35 who had been exposed to COVID-19. In nucleotides, the CDR3 is TGTGCCAGCAGATCCCTTACGAAGACTAGCGGGAGGTCGAGGGAGCAGTACTTC. Translated, it gives CASRSLTKTSGRSREQYF.